This TCR beta chain was observed in a study of beta chain features in type 1 diabetes. The CDR3 totals 17 residues. Germline-derived CDR1 and CDR2 are GTSNPN and SVGIG (reference sequence). Trimming left V 2 bases short and J 8 bases short, with 27 bases between. The whole isolated RNA underwent reverse transcription, so sequencing captured expressed TCRB transcripts. The data were produced by immunoSEQ multiplex PCR, yet TCRdb's version contains in-frame clones alone and is incomplete. The table includes 200,000 to 300,000 clones, 27% detected once. In its sample, this clone was seen a few times. This clonotype originated in a man in his thirties or forties in good health. The genes are TRBV30 and TRBJ1-2, with D tentatively TRBD1 (5 bases). Material for sequencing was central memory CD4+ T cells from blood. CDR3 DNA sequence: TGTGCCTGGAGTATCCGGGGGTGGGGTGTACGATCCTCCGGCTACACCTTC. Translation: CAWSIRGWGVRSSGYTF.